These T cell receptor beta chains were read from a single sample in a study of blood T cell repertoires in COVID-19. Clones were read by immunoSEQ multiplex PCR, and TCRdb kept only the in-frame ones, dropping some. This table holds over 200,000 clones, 88% found once. Source material: peripheral blood. All receptors come from a man aged 55-75 years who had recovered from COVID-19. Each CDR3 is given with its conserved first and last residue. A D gene is named only where the DNA matches it firmly. Expanded clones get a size class; other rows say once, few or many, or leave the size out.

d_gene: NA; abundance: NA; j_gene: TRBJ2-3; v_gene: TRBV5-1; CDR3aa: CASSPAEGAWTDTQYF; CDR3nt: TGCGCCAGCAGCCCGGCAGAGGGTGCTTGGACAGATACGCAGTATTTT
d_gene: NA; abundance: NA; j_gene: TRBJ2-4; v_gene: TRBV19; CDR3aa: CASQTGTKNIQYF; CDR3nt: TGTGCCTCCCAAACCGGTACCAAAAACATTCAGTACTTC
d_gene: TRBD1; abundance: NA; j_gene: TRBJ1-4; v_gene: TRBV7-2; CDR3aa: CASSLGQGLKLFF; CDR3nt: TGTGCCAGCAGCTTAGGACAGGGTTTAAAACTGTTTTTT
d_gene: TRBD2; abundance: NA; j_gene: TRBJ2-3; v_gene: TRBV7-6; CDR3aa: CASSLAGSGVDLKYF; CDR3nt: TGTGCCAGCAGCTTAGCGGGTAGCGGGGTTGATTTAAAGTATTTT
d_gene: NA; abundance: NA; j_gene: TRBJ2-2; v_gene: TRBV6-2/TRBV6-3; CDR3aa: CASSYPWRGNTGELFF; CDR3nt: TGTGCCAGCAGTTACCCGTGGCGGGGGAACACCGGGGAGCTGTTTTTT
d_gene: TRBD2; abundance: NA; j_gene: TRBJ2-5; v_gene: TRBV30; CDR3aa: CAWSVVAGEQETQYF; CDR3nt: TGTGCCTGGAGTGTAGTAGCGGGGGAGCAAGAGACCCAGTACTTC
d_gene: TRBD1; abundance: once; j_gene: TRBJ2-7; v_gene: TRBV11-2; CDR3aa: CASREGQGAYEQYF; CDR3nt: TGTGCCAGCAGGGAGGGACAGGGGGCCTACGAGCAGTACTTC
d_gene: NA; abundance: NA; j_gene: TRBJ1-2; v_gene: TRBV12-3/TRBV12-4; CDR3aa: CASRPRPADGYTF; CDR3nt: TGTGCCAGCAGGCCACGCCCCGCGGATGGCTACACCTTC
d_gene: NA; abundance: NA; j_gene: TRBJ1-3; v_gene: TRBV4-1; CDR3aa: CASSRTENSGNTIYF; CDR3nt: TGCGCCAGCAGCAGGACAGAGAATTCTGGAAACACCATATATTTT
d_gene: NA; abundance: NA; j_gene: TRBJ1-1; v_gene: TRBV6-4; CDR3aa: CASSLTAMNTEAFF; CDR3nt: TGTGCCAGCAGTTTGACAGCCATGAACACTGAAGCTTTCTTT
d_gene: NA; abundance: NA; j_gene: TRBJ2-3; v_gene: TRBV19; CDR3aa: CASSIGLVPDTQYF; CDR3nt: TGTGCCAGTAGTATCGGGTTAGTTCCAGATACGCAGTATTTT
d_gene: NA; abundance: NA; j_gene: TRBJ2-1; v_gene: TRBV7-3; CDR3aa: CASSLRATPYNEQFF; CDR3nt: TGTGCCAGCAGCTTACGAGCTACCCCGTACAATGAGCAGTTCTTC
d_gene: NA; abundance: NA; j_gene: TRBJ2-1; v_gene: TRBV5-1; CDR3aa: CASSLARVGGVDNEQFF; CDR3nt: TGCGCCAGCAGCTTGGCGCGGGTTGGTGGAGTAGACAATGAGCAGTTCTTC
d_gene: NA; abundance: NA; j_gene: TRBJ2-5; v_gene: TRBV4-2; CDR3aa: CASSQEARNKETQYF; CDR3nt: TGTGCCAGCAGCCAAGAAGCTAGGAACAAAGAGACCCAGTACTTC
d_gene: TRBD1; abundance: NA; j_gene: TRBJ2-1; v_gene: TRBV10-3; CDR3aa: CAMGTAQRSGVEQFF; CDR3nt: TGTGCCATGGGGACAGCTCAGAGGTCAGGTGTTGAGCAGTTCTTC
d_gene: TRBD2; abundance: NA; j_gene: TRBJ2-6; v_gene: TRBV7-2; CDR3aa: CASSLFLLAGVAGANVLTF; CDR3nt: TGTGCCAGCAGCTTATTTTTACTGGCGGGGGTGGCTGGGGCCAACGTCCTGACTTTC
d_gene: NA; abundance: NA; j_gene: TRBJ2-1; v_gene: TRBV3-1/TRBV3-2; CDR3aa: CASSPRTALPNEQFF; CDR3nt: TGTGCCAGCAGCCCAAGGACAGCCCTACCGAATGAGCAGTTCTTC
d_gene: NA; abundance: NA; j_gene: TRBJ2-7; v_gene: TRBV6-1; CDR3aa: CASSEGSTRAYEQYF; CDR3nt: TGTGCCAGCAGTGAAGGTTCCACGAGAGCCTACGAGCAGTACTTC
d_gene: TRBD2; abundance: NA; j_gene: TRBJ2-4; v_gene: TRBV19; CDR3aa: CASSMGLAGAAAKNIQYF; CDR3nt: TGTGCCAGTTCGATGGGACTAGCGGGGGCCGCAGCCAAAAACATTCAGTACTTC
d_gene: TRBD1; abundance: NA; j_gene: TRBJ2-1; v_gene: TRBV7-3; CDR3aa: CASSSGTGAGNEQFF; CDR3nt: TGTGCCAGCAGCTCAGGGACAGGGGCTGGGAATGAGCAGTTCTTC
d_gene: TRBD1; abundance: few; j_gene: TRBJ1-5; v_gene: TRBV7-9; CDR3aa: CASSLEGAGNQPQHF; CDR3nt: TGTGCCAGCAGCTTAGAGGGGGCGGGCAATCAGCCCCAGCATTTT
d_gene: NA; abundance: NA; j_gene: TRBJ1-5; v_gene: TRBV3-1/TRBV3-2; CDR3aa: CASSPGLHMYQPQHF; CDR3nt: TGTGCCAGCAGCCCGGGACTCCACATGTATCAGCCCCAGCATTTT
d_gene: NA; abundance: NA; j_gene: TRBJ2-7; v_gene: TRBV5-1; CDR3aa: CASSPSDYEQYF; CDR3nt: TGCGCCAGCAGCCCTAGCGACTACGAGCAGTACTTC
d_gene: NA; abundance: NA; j_gene: TRBJ1-5; v_gene: TRBV4-2; CDR3aa: CASSQEGAPNQPQHF; CDR3nt: TGTGCCAGCAGCCAAGAGGGAGCTCCCAATCAGCCCCAGCATTTT
d_gene: TRBD2; abundance: NA; j_gene: TRBJ2-7; v_gene: TRBV2; CDR3aa: CASSGTAGVEQYF; CDR3nt: TGTGCCAGCAGTGGAACGGCGGGGGTCGAGCAGTACTTC
d_gene: TRBD1; abundance: NA; j_gene: TRBJ2-1; v_gene: TRBV30; CDR3aa: CASTGEGNNEQFF; CDR3nt: TGTGCCTCGACAGGGGAAGGCAACAATGAGCAGTTCTTC
d_gene: NA; abundance: NA; j_gene: TRBJ1-4; v_gene: TRBV2; CDR3aa: CASSDVAAGLGKLFF; CDR3nt: TGTGCCAGCAGTGATGTGGCTGCAGGGTTGGGAAAACTGTTTTTT
d_gene: TRBD1; abundance: few; j_gene: TRBJ1-6; v_gene: TRBV7-2; CDR3aa: CASSLQRWTGGSPLHF; CDR3nt: TGTGCCAGCAGCCTCCAGAGATGGACAGGGGGCTCACCCCTCCACTTT
d_gene: NA; abundance: NA; j_gene: TRBJ2-3; v_gene: TRBV7-2; CDR3aa: CASSLEFTSTDTQYF; CDR3nt: TGTGCCAGCAGCTTAGAGTTCACTAGCACAGATACGCAGTATTTT
d_gene: TRBD1; abundance: NA; j_gene: TRBJ2-7; v_gene: TRBV27; CDR3aa: CASSHRDRVTYEQYF; CDR3nt: TGTGCCAGCAGTCACCGGGACAGGGTAACCTACGAGCAGTACTTC
d_gene: TRBD2; abundance: NA; j_gene: TRBJ2-7; v_gene: TRBV5-5; CDR3aa: CASSLSVSGGAGSEYF; CDR3nt: TGTGCCAGCAGCTTGTCGGTGAGCGGGGGGGCTGGTTCGGAGTACTTC
d_gene: NA; abundance: NA; j_gene: TRBJ1-4; v_gene: TRBV28; CDR3aa: CASQGATNEKLFF; CDR3nt: TGTGCCAGCCAGGGTGCAACTAATGAAAAACTGTTTTTT